Included here is one TCR beta chain sequence, with context. The data originate from a study of blood T cell repertoires in COVID-19. The V end lost 5 bases, the J end lost 9 bases, and 12 bases lay between the germline ends. CDR3 length equals 12 residues. From germline, CDR1 is SGHAT and CDR2 FQNNGV. Assay used: immunoSEQ multiplex PCR; TCRdb lists only in-frame clones, some missing. The table includes fewer than 300,000 clones, over 65% detected once. This clonotype originated in a woman older than 75 with acute or convalescent COVID-19. Sequencing used peripheral blood. This chain links TRBV11-2 with TRBJ2-3; maybe TRBD1 (5 bases). In nucleotides, the CDR3 is TGTGCCAGCAGCGCAGGGCAGTTAACGCAGTATTTT. It encodes CASSAGQLTQYF.